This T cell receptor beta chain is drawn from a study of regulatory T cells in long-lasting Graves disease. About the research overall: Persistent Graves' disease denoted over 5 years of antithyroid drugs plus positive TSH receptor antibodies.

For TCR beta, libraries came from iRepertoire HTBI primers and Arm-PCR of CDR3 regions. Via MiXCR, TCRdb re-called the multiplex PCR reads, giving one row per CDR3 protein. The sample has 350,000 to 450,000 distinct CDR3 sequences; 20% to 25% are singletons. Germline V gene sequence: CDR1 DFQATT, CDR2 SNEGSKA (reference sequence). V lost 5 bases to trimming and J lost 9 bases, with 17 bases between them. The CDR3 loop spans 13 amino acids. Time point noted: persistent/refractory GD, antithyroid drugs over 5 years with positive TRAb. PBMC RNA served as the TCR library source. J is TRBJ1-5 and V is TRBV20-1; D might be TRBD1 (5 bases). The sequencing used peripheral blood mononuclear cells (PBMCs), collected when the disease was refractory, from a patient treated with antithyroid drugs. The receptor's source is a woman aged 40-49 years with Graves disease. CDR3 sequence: CSAGVGAHRPQHF. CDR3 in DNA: TGCAGTGCTGGGGTAGGGGCCCATCGGCCCCAGCATTTT.